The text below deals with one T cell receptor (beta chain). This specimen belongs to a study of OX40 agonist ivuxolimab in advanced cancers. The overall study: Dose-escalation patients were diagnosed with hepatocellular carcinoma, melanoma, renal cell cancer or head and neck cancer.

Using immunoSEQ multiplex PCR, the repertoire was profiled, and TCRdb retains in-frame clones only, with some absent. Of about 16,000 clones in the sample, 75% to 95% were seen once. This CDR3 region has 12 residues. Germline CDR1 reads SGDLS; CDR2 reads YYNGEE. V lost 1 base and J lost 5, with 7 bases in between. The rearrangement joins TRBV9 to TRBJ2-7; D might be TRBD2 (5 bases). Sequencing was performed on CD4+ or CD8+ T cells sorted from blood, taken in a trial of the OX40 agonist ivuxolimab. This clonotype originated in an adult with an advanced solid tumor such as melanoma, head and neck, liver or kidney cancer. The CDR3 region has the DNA TGTGCCAGCAGCGTATTGGGAGACGAGCAGTACTTC. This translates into CASSVLGDEQYF.